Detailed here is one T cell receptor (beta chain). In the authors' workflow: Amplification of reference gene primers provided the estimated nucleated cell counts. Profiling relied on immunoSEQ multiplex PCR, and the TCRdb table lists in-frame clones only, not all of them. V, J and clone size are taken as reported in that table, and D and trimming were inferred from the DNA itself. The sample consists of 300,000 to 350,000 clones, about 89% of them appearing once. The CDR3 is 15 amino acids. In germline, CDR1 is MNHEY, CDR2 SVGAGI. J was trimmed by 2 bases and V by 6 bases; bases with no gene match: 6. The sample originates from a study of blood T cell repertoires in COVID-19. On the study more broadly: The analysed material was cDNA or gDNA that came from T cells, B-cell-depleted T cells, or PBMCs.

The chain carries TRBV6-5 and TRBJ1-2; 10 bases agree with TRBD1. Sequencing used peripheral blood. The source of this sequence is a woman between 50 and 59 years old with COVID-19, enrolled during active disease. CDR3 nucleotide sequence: TGTGCCAGCAGCCTTGACAGGGGGCTCAACTATGGCTACACCTTC. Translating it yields CASSLDRGLNYGYTF.